Each of the 21 T cell receptor beta chains below was sequenced from the same sample in a study of T cell responses to AZD1222 COVID-19 vaccine. Assay: immunoSEQ multiplex PCR; the TCRdb copy retains only in-frame clones and omits some. The sample records around 100,000 clones, around 87% being singletons. The sample in question was peripheral blood, obtained on day 0 of MenACWY control vaccination. The receptors derive from an adult in good health.

The CDR3 here is CASSKEGGHWYF. CDR3 bases: TGTGCCAGCAGCAAAGAAGGAGGTCACTGGTACTTC. V is TRBV21-1 and J is TRBJ2-4; the D call in the table, TRBD2, was not verified against the DNA. TRBV21-1 is described as a pseudogene. The CDR3 runs to 12 residues.

The chain uses TRBV19 and TRBJ2-3; D is possibly TRBD1 or TRBD2 (7 bases each). The ends were cut back, 1 base at V and 5 bases at J, with 16 bases in the middle. Germline CDR1 LNHDA, CDR2 SQIVND (reference sequence). The CDR3 has 16 amino acids. DNA for the CDR3: TGTGCCAGTAGTATAGCATCCAGGGGGGGGCGAGATACGCAGTATTTT. Translating gives CASSIASRGGRDTQYF.

CDR3 region: CASSLRDIQYF. As DNA, the CDR3 is TGTGCCAGCAGTTTACGGGACATTCAGTACTTC. The chain couples TRBV28 to TRBJ2-4; D not resolved. Germline assignment: CDR1 MDHEN and CDR2 SYDVKM. Between the trimmed V and J ends, which lost 2 bases and 8 bases, there was a span of 4 bases. This CDR3 has 11 residues.

The chain uses TRBV2 and TRBJ1-4; D ambiguous. The CDR3 loop spans 12 amino acids. Germline values: CDR1 SNHLY, CDR2 FYNNEI. V lost 3 bases and J lost 8, with 7 bases in between. CDR3 coding DNA: TGTGCCAGCAGTGATTGGAGGGAAAAACTGTTTTTT. Its protein product is CASSDWREKLFF.

This clone was detected only a few times. This rearrangement joins TRBV19 to TRBJ2-5; D is uncertain. Per germline, CDR1 LNHDA and CDR2 SQIVND (reference sequence). Trimming pared 0 bases from V and 4 bases from J, leaving 15 bases between. The CDR3 is 16 amino acids. The CDR3 coding sequence is TGTGCCAGTAGTATAGATGGGTTATTAAGCCGAGAGACCCAGTACTTC. It specifies CASSIDGLLSRETQYF.

The chain recombines TRBV18 with TRBJ1-1; TRBD1 might be the D (5 bases). V was cut by 0 bases and J by 4 bases, with 9 bases left in between. CDR1 is KGHSH and CDR2 is LQKENI in the germline V gene. The CDR3 covers 14 residues. In DNA, the CDR3 is TGTGCCAGCTCACCACCGGGGGTGGGCACTGAAGCTTTCTTT. Amino acid sequence: CASSPPGVGTEAFF.

The chain employs TRBV9 and TRBJ2-3, with D uncertain. In germline, CDR1 is SGDLS, CDR2 YYNGEE. Trimming left V 3 bases short and J 2 bases short, with 7 bases between. The CDR3 sequence is 13 residues long. Here the CDR3 DNA reads TGTGCCAGCAGCGGGACCGACACAGATACGCAGTATTTT. This translates into CASSGTDTDTQYF.

V and J are TRBV18 and TRBJ1-1, with D tentatively TRBD1 (5 bases). The V gene lost 3 bases and the J gene lost 2 bases, with 13 bases spanning the gap. Germline loops: CDR1 KGHSH, CDR2 LQKENI. The CDR3 covers 15 residues. CDR3 nucleotides: TGTGCCAGCTCACCGACTCGGGACTTAAACACTGAAGCTTTCTTT. Translation: CASSPTRDLNTEAFF.

V and J are TRBV2 and TRBJ1-1; D gene unclear. This CDR3 region has 13 residues. The V gene's germline CDR1 is SNHLY and CDR2 FYNNEI. Trimming left V 3 bases short and J 1 base short, with 6 bases between. This CDR3 is CASSEEANTEAFF. The DNA for the CDR3 is TGTGCCAGCAGTGAGGAGGCGAACACTGAAGCTTTCTTT.

This chain joins TRBV3-1 (or the pseudogene TRBV3-2) and TRBJ1-6, with 8 bases aligning to TRBD1. Germline-derived CDR1 and CDR2 are LGHDT and YNNKEL (reference sequence). The trim removed 8 bases at V and 6 bases at J, leaving 6 bases unmatched. The CDR3 contains 14 residues. CDR3 in DNA: TGTGCCAGCGCCCAGGGGGCGTCTAATTCACCCCTCCACTTT. It translates to CASAQGASNSPLHF.

This clone was counted a few times. The V and J genes are TRBV28 and TRBJ2-7; D is unclear. This CDR3 is built from 14 residues. CDR1 is MDHEN and CDR2 is SYDVKM in the germline V gene. V shed 3 bases and J shed 1 base, with 10 bases lying between them. This CDR3 reads CASSFLGKSYEQYF. For the CDR3, the DNA is TGTGCCAGCAGTTTTCTAGGAAAGTCCTACGAGCAGTACTTC.

On this clone: Other DNA variants within this sample encode the same CDR3. J is TRBJ2-1 and V is TRBV2; D gene unclear. Germline CDR1 is SNHLY and CDR2 is FYNNEI. This CDR3 is 13 amino acids long. Trimming took 8 bases from V and 0 from J, leaving 8 bases between them. The CDR3 region is CASLTNSYNEQFF. The CDR3 DNA follows: TGTGCCAGCTTAACAAACTCCTACAATGAGCAGTTCTTC.

This chain links TRBV29-1 with TRBJ2-5, with unresolved D. Per the germline V gene, CDR1 is SQVTM and CDR2 is ANQGSEA. This CDR3 is 16 amino acids long. V gave up 3 bases and J gave up 2 bases, with 19 bases separating them. CDR3 bases: TGCAGCGTTGAGGATCCGTACCCGTCCAATCAAGAGACCCAGTACTTC. Amino acids: CSVEDPYPSNQETQYF.

This clone was detected only once. V usage is TRBV18 and J usage is TRBJ1-6, with D unresolved. Deletions cut 0 bases from V and 14 bases from J, with 14 bases between. This CDR3 has 14 residues. The germline V gene has CDR1 KGHSH and CDR2 LQKENI. CDR3 loop: CASSPPREPASLHF. The CDR3 region has the DNA TGTGCCAGCTCACCACCGAGGGAACCCGCGTCCCTCCACTTT.

The chain recombines TRBV9 with TRBJ2-3, with D tentatively TRBD2 (5 bases). The CDR3 runs to 13 residues. Deletions cut 4 bases from V and 6 bases from J, with 12 bases between. CDR1 is SGDLS, CDR2 YYNGEE, per germline. The chain's CDR3 is CASSPRGGDTQYF. CDR3 DNA: TGTGCCAGCAGCCCACGGGGTGGGGATACGCAGTATTTT.

The chain recombines TRBV3-1 (or the pseudogene TRBV3-2) with TRBJ2-2, with D maybe TRBD2 (6 bases). The germline V and J ends were trimmed by 4 bases and 5 bases, with 17 bases remaining between them. CDR3 length: 16 amino acids. Looked up from germline, CDR1 is LGHDT and CDR2 is YNNKEL (reference sequence). CDR3 loop: CASSLAGRRGTGELFF. CDR3 nucleotides: TGTGCCAGCAGCCTCGCGGGGAGAAGGGGTACCGGGGAGCTGTTTTTT.

The V and J genes are TRBV2 and TRBJ2-5, with D possibly matching TRBD1 (6 bases). This CDR3 is built from 16 residues. Germline-derived CDR1 and CDR2 are SNHLY and FYNNEI. Trimming left V 0 bases short and J 7 bases short, with 18 bases between. CDR3 bases: TGTGCCAGCAGTGAAGCTTCAGGGGCAGTAGGGGTGACCCAGTACTTC. It encodes CASSEASGAVGVTQYF.

This chain uses TRBV5-1 with TRBJ2-5; TRBD1 is a possible D gene (6 bases). In germline, CDR1 is SGHRS, CDR2 YFSETQ. Trimming cost V 0 bases and J 5 bases, with 8 bases left between them. The CDR3 consists of 13 residues. Here the CDR3 DNA reads TGCGCCAGCAGCTTGGGGCAGGGGGAGACCCAGTACTTC. This sequence encodes CASSLGQGETQYF.

V and J are TRBV19 and TRBJ1-4; 8 nucleotides match TRBD1. The germline CDR1 and CDR2 sequences are LNHDA and SQIVND (reference sequence). The V gene end was trimmed by 4 bases and the J gene end by 4 bases; junction bases not matched to a gene: 2. The CDR3 loop spans 14 amino acids. CDR3 bases: TGTGCCAGTAGTAGGACAGGGTATAATGAAAAACTGTTTTTT. Translation: CASSRTGYNEKLFF.

The V gene is TRBV7-2, the J gene TRBJ2-7, with TRBD1 matching 7 bases. Germline V lookup: CDR1 SGHTA, CDR2 FQGNSA. V shed 5 bases and J 7 bases; nucleotides not matched to a gene: 5. The CDR3 has 12 residues. The chain's CDR3 is CASSKTQGEQYF. The CDR3 coding sequence is TGTGCCAGCAGCAAAACACAGGGGGAGCAGTACTTC.

This chain joins TRBV7-9 and TRBJ1-6, with TRBD1 identical over 11 bases. Germline-derived CDR1 and CDR2 are SEHNR and FQNEAQ (reference sequence). V was pared by 5 bases and J by 10 bases, with 7 bases of the junction left unmatched. The CDR3 loop spans 15 amino acids. Here the CDR3 DNA reads TGTGCCAGCAGCCCTCGGGACAGGGGGGACTCACCCCTCCACTTT. Amino acids: CASSPRDRGDSPLHF.